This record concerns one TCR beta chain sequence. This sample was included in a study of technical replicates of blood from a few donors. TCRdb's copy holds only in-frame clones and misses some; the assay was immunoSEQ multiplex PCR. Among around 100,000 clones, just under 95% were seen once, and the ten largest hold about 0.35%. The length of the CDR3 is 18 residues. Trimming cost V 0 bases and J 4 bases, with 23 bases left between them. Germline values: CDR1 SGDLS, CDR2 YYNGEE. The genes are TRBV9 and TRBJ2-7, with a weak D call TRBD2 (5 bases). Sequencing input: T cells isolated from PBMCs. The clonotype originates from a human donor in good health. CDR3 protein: CASSVGLGDTGYVYEQYF. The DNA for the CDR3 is TGTGCCAGCAGCGTAGGCCTGGGAGACACCGGGTATGTGTACGAGCAGTACTTC.